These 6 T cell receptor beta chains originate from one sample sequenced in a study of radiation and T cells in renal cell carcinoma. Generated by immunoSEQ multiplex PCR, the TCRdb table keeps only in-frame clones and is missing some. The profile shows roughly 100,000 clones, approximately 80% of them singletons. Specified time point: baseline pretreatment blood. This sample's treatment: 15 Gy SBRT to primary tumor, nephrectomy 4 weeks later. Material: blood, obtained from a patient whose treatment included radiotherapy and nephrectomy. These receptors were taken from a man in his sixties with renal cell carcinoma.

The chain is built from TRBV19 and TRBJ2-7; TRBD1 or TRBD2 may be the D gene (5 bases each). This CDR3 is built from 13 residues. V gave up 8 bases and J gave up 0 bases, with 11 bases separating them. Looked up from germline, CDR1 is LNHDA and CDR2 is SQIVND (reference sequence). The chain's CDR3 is CASRDLNSYEQYF. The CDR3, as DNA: TGTGCCAGTCGGGACCTTAACTCCTACGAGCAGTACTTC.

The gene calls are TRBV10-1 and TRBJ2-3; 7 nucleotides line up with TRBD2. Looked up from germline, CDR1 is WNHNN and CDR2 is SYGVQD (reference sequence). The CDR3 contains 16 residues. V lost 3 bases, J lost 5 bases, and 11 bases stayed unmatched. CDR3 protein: CASSDEGSEREDTQYF. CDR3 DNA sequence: TGCGCCAGCAGTGATGAAGGGTCGGAGCGGGAAGATACGCAGTATTTT.

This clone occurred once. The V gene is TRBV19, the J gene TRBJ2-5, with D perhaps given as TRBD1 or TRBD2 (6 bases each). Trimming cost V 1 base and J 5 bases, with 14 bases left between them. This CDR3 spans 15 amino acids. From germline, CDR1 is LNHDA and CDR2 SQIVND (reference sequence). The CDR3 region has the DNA TGTGCCAGTAGTATAGTCGCCGGGGGCGCGGAGACCCAGTACTTC. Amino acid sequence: CASSIVAGGAETQYF.

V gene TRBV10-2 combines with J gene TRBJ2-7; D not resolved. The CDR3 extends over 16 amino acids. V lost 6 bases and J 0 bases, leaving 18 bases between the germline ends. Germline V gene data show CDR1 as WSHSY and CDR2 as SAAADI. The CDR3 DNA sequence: TGCGCCAGCAGCGGGCCCGGAAAACTTTCCTCCTACGAGCAGTACTTC. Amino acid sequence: CASSGPGKLSSYEQYF.

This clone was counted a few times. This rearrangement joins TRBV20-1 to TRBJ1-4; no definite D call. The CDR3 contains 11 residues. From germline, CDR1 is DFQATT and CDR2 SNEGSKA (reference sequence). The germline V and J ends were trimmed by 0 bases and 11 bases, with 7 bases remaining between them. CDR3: CSARDHPKLFF. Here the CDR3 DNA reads TGCAGTGCTAGAGATCATCCGAAACTGTTTTTT.

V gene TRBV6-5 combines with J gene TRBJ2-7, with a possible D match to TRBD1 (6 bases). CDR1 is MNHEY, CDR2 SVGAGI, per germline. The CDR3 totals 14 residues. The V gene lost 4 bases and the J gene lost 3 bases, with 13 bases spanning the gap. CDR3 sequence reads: CASSLGTQIYEQYF. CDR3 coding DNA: TGTGCCAGCAGTTTGGGGACACAGATCTACGAGCAGTACTTC.